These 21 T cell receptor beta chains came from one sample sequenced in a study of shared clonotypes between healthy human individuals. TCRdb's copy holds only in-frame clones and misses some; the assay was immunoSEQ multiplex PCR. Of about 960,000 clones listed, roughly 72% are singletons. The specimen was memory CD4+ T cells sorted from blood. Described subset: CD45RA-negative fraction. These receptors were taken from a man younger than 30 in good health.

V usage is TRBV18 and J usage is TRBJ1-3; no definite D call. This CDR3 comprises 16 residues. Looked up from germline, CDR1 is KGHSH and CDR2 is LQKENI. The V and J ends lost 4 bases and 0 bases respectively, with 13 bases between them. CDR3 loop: CASSQNDLTSGNTIYF. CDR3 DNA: TGTGCCAGCTCACAAAATGATCTGACCTCTGGAAACACCATATATTTT.

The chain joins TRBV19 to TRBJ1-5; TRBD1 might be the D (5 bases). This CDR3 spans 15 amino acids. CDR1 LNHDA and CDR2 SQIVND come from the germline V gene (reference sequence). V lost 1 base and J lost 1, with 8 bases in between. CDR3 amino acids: CASSIVGVSNQPQHF. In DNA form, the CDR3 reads TGTGCCAGTAGTATAGTAGGGGTGAGCAATCAGCCCCAGCATTTT.

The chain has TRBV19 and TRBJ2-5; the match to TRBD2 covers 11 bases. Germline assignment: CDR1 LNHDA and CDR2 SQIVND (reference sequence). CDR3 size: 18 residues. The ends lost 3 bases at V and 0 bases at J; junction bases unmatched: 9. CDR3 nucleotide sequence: TGTGCCAGTAGTATTCGGCTAGCGGGGGGCCTGTACCAAGAGACCCAGTACTTC. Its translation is CASSIRLAGGLYQETQYF.

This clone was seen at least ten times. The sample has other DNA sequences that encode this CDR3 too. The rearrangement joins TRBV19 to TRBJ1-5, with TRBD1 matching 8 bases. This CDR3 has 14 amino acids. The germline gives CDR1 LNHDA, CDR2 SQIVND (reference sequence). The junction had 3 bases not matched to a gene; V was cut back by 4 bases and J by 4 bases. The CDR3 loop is CASSTDRGNQPQHF. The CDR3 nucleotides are TGTGCCAGTAGTACCGACAGGGGTAATCAGCCCCAGCATTTT.

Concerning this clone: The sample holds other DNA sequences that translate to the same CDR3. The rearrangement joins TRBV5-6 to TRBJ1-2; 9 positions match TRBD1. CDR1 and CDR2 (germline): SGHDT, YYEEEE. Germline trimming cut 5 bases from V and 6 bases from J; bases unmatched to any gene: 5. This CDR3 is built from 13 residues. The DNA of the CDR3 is TGTGCCAGCAGTCGGGGACAGGGAGATGGCTACACCTTC. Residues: CASSRGQGDGYTF.

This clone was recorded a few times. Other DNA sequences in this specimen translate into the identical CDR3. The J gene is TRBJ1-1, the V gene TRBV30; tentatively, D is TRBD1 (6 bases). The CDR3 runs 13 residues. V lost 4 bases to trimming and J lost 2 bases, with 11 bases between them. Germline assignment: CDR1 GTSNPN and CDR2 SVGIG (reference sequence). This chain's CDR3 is CAWTRDTNTEAFF. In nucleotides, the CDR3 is TGTGCCTGGACGAGGGACACCAACACTGAAGCTTTCTTT.

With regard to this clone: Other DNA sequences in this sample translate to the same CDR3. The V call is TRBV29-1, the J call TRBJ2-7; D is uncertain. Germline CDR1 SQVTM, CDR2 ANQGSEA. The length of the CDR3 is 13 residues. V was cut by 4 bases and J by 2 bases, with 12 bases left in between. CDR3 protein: CSVVGQVAYEQYF. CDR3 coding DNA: TGCAGCGTTGTCGGGCAGGTTGCCTACGAGCAGTACTTC.

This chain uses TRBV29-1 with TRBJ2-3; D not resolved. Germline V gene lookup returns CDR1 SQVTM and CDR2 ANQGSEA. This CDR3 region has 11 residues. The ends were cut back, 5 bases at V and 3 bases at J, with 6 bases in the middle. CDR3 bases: TGCAGCGTTTTAAGGACAGATACGCAGTATTTT. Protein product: CSVLRTDTQYF.

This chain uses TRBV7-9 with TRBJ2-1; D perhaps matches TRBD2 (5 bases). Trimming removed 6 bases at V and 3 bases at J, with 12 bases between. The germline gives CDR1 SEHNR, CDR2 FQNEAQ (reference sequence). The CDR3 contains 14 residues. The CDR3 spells CASSLTGNYNEQFF. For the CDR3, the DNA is TGTGCCAGCAGTTTAACCGGGAACTACAATGAGCAGTTCTTC.

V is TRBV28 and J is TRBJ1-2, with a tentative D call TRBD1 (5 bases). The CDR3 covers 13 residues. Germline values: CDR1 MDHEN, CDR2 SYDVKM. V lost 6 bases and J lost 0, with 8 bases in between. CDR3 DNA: TGTGCCAGCAGAGGGGATGCTAACTATGGCTACACCTTC. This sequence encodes CASRGDANYGYTF.

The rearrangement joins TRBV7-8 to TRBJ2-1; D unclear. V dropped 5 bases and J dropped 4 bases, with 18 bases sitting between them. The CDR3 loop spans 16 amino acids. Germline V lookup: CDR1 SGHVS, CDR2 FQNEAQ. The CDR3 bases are TGTGCCAGCAGCCGAGCCGAGATCGGTCCATACAATGAGCAGTTCTTC. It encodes CASSRAEIGPYNEQFF.

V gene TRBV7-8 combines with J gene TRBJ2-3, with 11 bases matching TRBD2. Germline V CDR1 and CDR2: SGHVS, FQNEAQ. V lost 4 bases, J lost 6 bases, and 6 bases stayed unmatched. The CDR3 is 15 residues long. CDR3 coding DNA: TGTGCCAGCAGCTGGGGACTAGCGGAACCTGATACGCAGTATTTT. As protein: CASSWGLAEPDTQYF.

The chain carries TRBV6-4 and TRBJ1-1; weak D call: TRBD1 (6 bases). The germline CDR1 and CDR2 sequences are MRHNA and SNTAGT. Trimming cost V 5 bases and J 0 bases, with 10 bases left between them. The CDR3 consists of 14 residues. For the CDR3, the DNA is TGTGCCAGCAGTCCGGACAGACTGAACACTGAAGCTTTCTTT. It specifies CASSPDRLNTEAFF.

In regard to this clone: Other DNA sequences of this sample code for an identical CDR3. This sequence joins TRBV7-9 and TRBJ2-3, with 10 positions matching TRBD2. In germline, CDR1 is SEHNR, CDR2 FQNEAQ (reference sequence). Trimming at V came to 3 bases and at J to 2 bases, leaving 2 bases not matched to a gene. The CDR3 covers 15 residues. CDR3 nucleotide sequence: TGTGCCAGCAGCTTGACTAGCGGGCCCACAGATACGCAGTATTTT. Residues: CASSLTSGPTDTQYF.

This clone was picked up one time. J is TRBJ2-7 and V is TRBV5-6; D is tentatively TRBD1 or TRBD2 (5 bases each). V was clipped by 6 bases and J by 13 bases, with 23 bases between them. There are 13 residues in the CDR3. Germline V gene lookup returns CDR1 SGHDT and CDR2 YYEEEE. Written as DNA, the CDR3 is TGTGCCAGCACAATGACCCCAGGTGGGACGACCTACTTC. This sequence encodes CASTMTPGGTTYF. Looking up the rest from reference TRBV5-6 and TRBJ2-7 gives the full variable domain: DAGVTQSPTHLIKTRGQQVTLRCSPKSGHDTVSWYQQALGQGPQFIFQYYEEEERQRGNFPDRFSGHQFPNYSSELNVNALLLGDSALYLCASTMTPGGTTYFGPGTRLTVT.

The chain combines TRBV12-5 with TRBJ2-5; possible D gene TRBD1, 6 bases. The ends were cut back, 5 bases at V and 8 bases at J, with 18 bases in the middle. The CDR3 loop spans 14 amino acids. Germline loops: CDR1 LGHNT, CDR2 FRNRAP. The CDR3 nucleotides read TGTGCTAGTGGTCCAAGGACAGTTGCCGGCACCCAGTACTTC. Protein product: CASGPRTVAGTQYF.

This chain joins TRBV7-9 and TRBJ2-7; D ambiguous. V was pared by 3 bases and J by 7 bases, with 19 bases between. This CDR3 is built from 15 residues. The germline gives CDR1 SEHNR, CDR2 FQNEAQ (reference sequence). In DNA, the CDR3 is TGTGCCAGCAGCTTTTCCCCGGGCAGCCCGAGGGAGCAGTACTTC. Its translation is CASSFSPGSPREQYF.

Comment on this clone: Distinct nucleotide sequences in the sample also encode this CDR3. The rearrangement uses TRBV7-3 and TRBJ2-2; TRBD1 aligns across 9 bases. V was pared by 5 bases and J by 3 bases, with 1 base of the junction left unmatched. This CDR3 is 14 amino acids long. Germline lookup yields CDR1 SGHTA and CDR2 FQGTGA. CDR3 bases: TGTGCCAGCAGCCGGACAGGGGACACCGGGGAGCTGTTTTTT. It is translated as CASSRTGDTGELFF.

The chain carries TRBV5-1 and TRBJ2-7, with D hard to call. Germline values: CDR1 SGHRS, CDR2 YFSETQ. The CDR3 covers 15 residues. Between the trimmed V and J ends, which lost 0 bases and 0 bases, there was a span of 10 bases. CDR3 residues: CASSLGDSHSYEQYF. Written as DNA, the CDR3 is TGCGCCAGCAGCTTGGGAGACTCCCACTCCTACGAGCAGTACTTC.

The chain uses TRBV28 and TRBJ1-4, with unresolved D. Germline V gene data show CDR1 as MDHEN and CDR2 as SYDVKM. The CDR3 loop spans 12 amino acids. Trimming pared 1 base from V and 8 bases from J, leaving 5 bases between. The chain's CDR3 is CASSLSREKLFF. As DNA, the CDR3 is TGTGCCAGCAGTTTATCCCGGGAAAAACTGTTTTTT.

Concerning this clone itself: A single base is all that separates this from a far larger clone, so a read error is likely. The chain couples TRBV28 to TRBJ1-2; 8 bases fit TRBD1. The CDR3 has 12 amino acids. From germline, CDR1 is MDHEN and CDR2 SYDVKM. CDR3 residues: CASIGTGYGYAF. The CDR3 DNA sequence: TGTGCCAGTATCGGGACAGGCTATGGCTACGCCTTC.